The present T cell receptor beta chain was sequenced within a study of Ad26.COV2.S vaccination and SARS-CoV-2 variants (dated by TCRdb to the early 2020s). Looking at the study overall: Vaccine-arm donors came from COV1001, a multicentre, randomized, double-blind, placebo-controlled phase I-IIa trial of Ad26.COV2.S in healthy adults. Trial participants were randomized into five groups of five, in which low-dose or high-dose Ad26.COV2.S was given once or twice, or placebo was given on both occasions. TCRbeta repertoire sequencing was used to assess the specificity and breadth of SARS-CoV-2-reactive T cell receptors after Ad26.COV2.S vaccination. The TCR-sequenced set comprised around 30 samples: some 20 Ad26.COV2.S vaccine recipients, 5 placebo recipients and 8 SARS-CoV-2 convalescent individuals. Blinding of investigators to trial group allocation was maintained during experiments and outcome assessment. Ad26.COV2.S was administered intramuscularly at 5 x 10^10 or 1 x 10^11 viral particles, either as a single shot or as two shots given 56 days apart.

Looking up the germline V gene yields CDR1 MDHEN and CDR2 SYDVKM. V trim: 8 bases; J trim: 4 bases; unmatched bases: 26. The CDR3 sequence holds 20 residues, the cysteine and phenylalanine included. CDR3 DNA is the only sequence kept; it has 60 bases, read in frame from the first base. What the study reported, not specific to this receptor: Higher spike-specific TCR breadth was observed in Ad26.COV2.S recipients than in placebo recipients (P = 0.0014). It was noted by the authors that total T cell responses may have been underestimated by the TCR breadth and depth analyses. Vaccine and placebo recipients had similar non-spike TCR breadth, a finding consistent with the vaccine containing only spike. After vaccination, spike-specific CD8+ and CD4+ T cell responses were reported to show substantial breadth. The study was not powered to compare responses between vaccine doses or regimens.

The sample's treatment or condition, from its label and the paper: roughly 19 received Ad26.COV2.S at low or high dose, single or two shots; roughly five received placebo; per-sample allocation not given. Repertoires of vaccine and placebo recipients were sequenced from samples taken on day 63 after the first injection. Between 29 July and 7 August 2020, Cohort 1b enrolled some 25 adults aged 18-55 years at one site in Boston, USA. As a vaccine, Ad26.COV2.S was a replication-incompetent adenovirus type 26 vector that expressed a prefusion-stabilized SARS-CoV-2 spike protein derived from the original Wuhan strain. As to this clone: It has no known antigen specificity. No qualities accompany the bases; no much larger clone lies one base away.

TCRbeta CDR3 regions were sequenced with the immunoSEQ Assay. After extraction, genomic DNA underwent amplification by bias-controlled multiplex PCR, followed by high-throughput sequencing. On the authors' methods: To quantify the absolute abundance of every unique TCRbeta CDR3 region, sequences were collapsed and filtered. T cell fraction was estimated by normalizing TCRbeta template counts to usable DNA, with usable DNA measured through amplification of reference genes found in all nucleated cells. Repertoire TCRs were annotated as SARS-CoV-2-specific when V gene, CDR3 amino acid sequence and J gene were exactly matched to a known reactive TCR set. The reference SARS-CoV-2 TCR set came from MIRA and was filtered for enrichment in COVID-19-positive ImmuneCODE repertoires, removing public or cross-reactive TCRs. Drawing on the MIRA antigens, annotated TCRs were analysed further at the level of specific ORF or position within ORF. Depth was the summed frequency of annotated unique rearrangements, while breadth was defined as annotated unique rearrangements over total unique productive rearrangements. Group comparisons of TCR breadth used two-sided Wilcoxon rank-sum tests. The immuneACCESS repertoire file appears here via TCRdb, limited to in-frame rearrangements. These files lack a portion of the clones; in checked studies, under half of the deficit traces to unresolved V genes, and the cause of the others is not known. The DNA gave D and trimming, while V, J and clone size come from that table. This sample lists 300,000 to 400,000 clones; 86% were detected once. The top ten constitute 9.5% to 12% of the sample.

The origin of this receptor is a person between 18 and 65 years old who received the Ad26.COV2.S COVID-19 vaccine or a placebo. The receptor chain draws on TRBV28 and TRBJ2-1; 7 middle bases align to TRBD2. The sequencing used peripheral blood, collected in a trial of Ad26.COV2.S vaccine versus placebo. The nucleotides read TGTGCCAGCGGTTCTGCGGGAGTAGGGTATAGGAATCAGAAATACAATGAGCAGTTCTTC. It codes for CASGSAGVGYRNQKYNEQFF. The entire variable domain, with the stretches around the CDR3 drawn from the reference TRBV28 and TRBJ2-1 proteins, is DVKVTQSSRYLVKRTGEKVFLECVQDMDHENMFWYRQDPGLGLRLIYFSYDVKMKEKGDIPEGYSVSREKKERFSLILESASTNQTSMYLCASGSAGVGYRNQKYNEQFFGPGTRLTVL.